A single sample gave rise to the 19 T cell receptor beta chains below, sequenced in a study of regulatory T cells in long-lasting Graves disease. Construction of TCR beta libraries relied on iRepertoire HTBI primers and on Arm-PCR targeting CDR3 regions. TCRdb re-called the multiplex PCR reads through MiXCR, storing one row per CDR3 protein. Here the sample spans fewer than 400,000 distinct CDR3 sequences, roughly 20% being singletons. The sample's time point: persistent/refractory GD, antithyroid drugs over 5 years with positive TRAb. With RNA extracted from PBMCs as input, the TCR library was made. The sequences come from peripheral blood mononuclear cells (PBMCs), collected when the disease was refractory, from a patient treated with antithyroid drugs. Receptor source: a female donor with Graves disease.

The chain employs TRBV30 and TRBJ2-2; no clear D gene. This CDR3 comprises 13 residues. The V end was cut by 2 bases, the J end by 4 bases, with 8 bases between. The germline V gene encodes CDR1 GTSNPN and CDR2 SVGIG (reference sequence). CDR3 bases: TGTGCCTGGAGTTTTACTTCCACCGGGGAGCTGTTTTTT. Residues: CAWSFTSTGELFF.

The CDR3 protein is CASSVGLGSIADTQYF. CDR3 DNA: TGTGCCAGCAGTGTGGGGCTAGGGAGTATCGCAGATACGCAGTATTTT. The chain couples TRBV2 to TRBJ2-3, with D possibly called TRBD1 or TRBD2 (5 bases each). Trimming shortened V by 4 bases and J by 4 bases, and 18 bases separated the two germline ends. The CDR3 is made up of 16 amino acids. Germline V gene sequence: CDR1 SNHLY, CDR2 FYNNEI.

The CDR3: CASSLLIAGGGEQYF. Here the CDR3 DNA reads TGTGCCAGTAGTCTACTAATAGCGGGAGGAGGGGAGCAGTACTTC. The chain couples TRBV19 to TRBJ2-7; 10 nucleotides agree with TRBD2. The CDR3 runs to 15 residues. The germline CDR1 and CDR2 sequences are LNHDA and SQIVND (reference sequence). The J segment lost 7 bases and the V segment lost 5 bases, leaving 11 bases of the junction unmatched.

The table lists this clonotype with a few counts. The J gene is TRBJ2-5, the V gene TRBV28; 8 bases agree with TRBD1. The J segment lost 0 bases and the V segment lost 10 bases, leaving 7 bases of the junction unmatched. The CDR3 runs to 14 residues. Germline CDR1 and CDR2: MDHEN and SYDVKM. The CDR3 DNA sequence: TGTGCCACCCAGGGGGCCGCGTACCAAGAGACCCAGTACTTC. This encodes CATQGAAYQETQYF.

The rearrangement joins TRBV12-3 or TRBV12-4 to TRBJ1-2, with 9 bases matching TRBD1. V lost 6 bases and J lost 8; bases outside the gene matches: 13. CDR3 length equals 15 residues. The DNA for the CDR3 is TGTGCCAGCAGCAAACAGGGGGCTGCAAGTGGGGGCTACACCTTC. It codes for CASSKQGAASGGYTF.

The table lists this clonotype with a few counts. The gene calls are TRBV9 and TRBJ2-5; 11 positions agree with TRBD2. The germline CDR1 and CDR2 sequences are SGDLS and YYNGEE. V shed 3 bases, J shed 4 bases, and the junction held 2 bases outside the gene matches. The CDR3 has 14 amino acids. DNA of the CDR3: TGTGCCAGCAGCGCCACTAGCGGGAGAGAGACCCAGTACTTC. This encodes CASSATSGRETQYF.

This clonotype has ten or more counts. V gene TRBV19 combines with J gene TRBJ2-5, with TRBD1 as a possible D gene (6 bases). The germline V and J ends were trimmed by 4 bases and 2 bases, with 11 bases remaining between them. CDR1 LNHDA and CDR2 SQIVND come from the germline V gene (reference sequence). This CDR3 is 14 amino acids long. Here the CDR3 DNA reads TGTGCCAGTAGTACCGGACAGAAACAAGAGACCCAGTACTTC. Translating it yields CASSTGQKQETQYF.

The rearrangement joins TRBV6-2 or TRBV6-3 to TRBJ2-7; D uncertain. This CDR3 has 15 amino acids. Germline loops: CDR1 MNHEY, CDR2 SVGEGT. V was cut by 4 bases and J by 3 bases, with 16 bases left in between. The DNA for the CDR3 is TGTGCCAGCAGTTCCGCCTCTGGACCTTTCTACGAGCAGTACTTC. Translated, it gives CASSSASGPFYEQYF.

This clonotype was detected ten times or more. The gene calls are TRBV6-1 and TRBJ1-3; maybe TRBD1 (5 bases). V was cut by 10 bases and J by 0 bases, with 22 bases left in between. CDR1 and CDR2 (germline): MNHNS, SASEGT. The CDR3 sequence is 17 residues long. The CDR3 sequence is CATGSAEGLNSGNTIYF. CDR3 nucleotides: TGTGCCACCGGCTCAGCGGAGGGGCTAAACTCTGGAAACACCATATATTTT.

The V and J genes are TRBV4-1 and TRBJ2-1, with no clear D. Germline V gene sequence: CDR1 MGHRA, CDR2 YSYEKL. V was cut by 1 base and J by 5 bases, with 6 bases left in between. The CDR3 is 13 amino acids. The CDR3, as DNA: TGCGCCAGCAGCCAAGTGGGAAACAATGAGCAGTTCTTC. Translating it yields CASSQVGNNEQFF.

The rearrangement links TRBV20-1 to TRBJ1-1; D call uncertain. The CDR3 length is 12 residues. Germline V gives CDR1 DFQATT, CDR2 SNEGSKA (reference sequence). V was shortened by 3 bases and J by 0 bases, with 5 bases between the two germline ends. CDR3 in DNA: TGCAGTGCTAGCGTGATGAACACTGAAGCTTTCTTT. This sequence encodes CSASVMNTEAFF.

This sequence joins TRBV25-1 and TRBJ2-7; D not certain. The CDR3 runs 12 residues. In germline, CDR1 is MGHDK, CDR2 SYGVNS. V was trimmed by 2 bases and J by 6 bases, leaving 8 bases between them. CDR3 residues: CASSESLGEQYF. In nucleotides, the CDR3 is TGTGCCAGCAGTGAAAGTTTGGGCGAGCAGTACTTC.

As for this clonotype: This may arise from a read error, as a much more abundant clone is one base away. The V call is TRBV7-2, the J call TRBJ2-4; 9 bases are a match to TRBD1. Germline V gene sequence: CDR1 SGHTA, CDR2 FQGNSA. The CDR3 has 16 residues. CDR3 nucleotides: TGTGCCAGCAGCTCACAGGGGGCGGTCGCCAAAGACATTCAGTACTTC. It specifies CASSSQGAVAKDIQYF. Complete variable domain (other parts from reference TRBV7-2 and TRBJ2-4): GAGVSQSPSNKVTEKGKDVELRCDPISGHTALYWYRQSLGQGLEFLIYFQGNSAPDKSGLPSDRFSAERTGGSVSTLTIQRTQQEDSAVYLCASSSQGAVAKDIQYFGAGTRLSVL.

This clonotype showed up many times. CDR3 in amino acids: CARRGGQGAGGYTF. The CDR3 region has the DNA TGTGCCCGACGGGGGGGACAGGGGGCAGGAGGCTACACCTTC. The chain links TRBV2 to TRBJ1-2; 12 nucleotides agree with TRBD1. Germline CDR1 reads SNHLY; CDR2 reads FYNNEI. Trimming cost V 11 bases and J 8 bases; bases outside gene matches: 12. The CDR3 covers 14 residues. The variable domain in full, with the rest retrieved from reference TRBV2 and TRBJ1-2, is EPEVTQTPSHQVTQMGQEVILRCVPISNHLYFYWYRQILGQKVEFLVSFYNNEISEKSEIFDDQFSVERPDGSNFTLKIRSTKLEDSAMYFCARRGGQGAGGYTFGSGTRLTVV.

Ten or more counts support this clonotype. The J gene is TRBJ2-7, the V gene TRBV2; TRBD1 matches 12 bases. The trim removed 2 bases at V and 2 bases at J, leaving 7 bases unmatched. This CDR3 spans 17 amino acids. Germline V lookup: CDR1 SNHLY, CDR2 FYNNEI. The CDR3 DNA reads as TGTGCCAGCAGTGAATCGGGACAGGGGGCGTCTCCCTACGAGCAGTACTTC. This gives the protein CASSESGQGASPYEQYF.

The chain links TRBV20-1 to TRBJ2-4, with 8 positions matching TRBD1. With V trimmed by 1 base and J by 7 bases, 24 bases remained unmatched. From germline, CDR1 is DFQATT and CDR2 SNEGSKA (reference sequence). This CDR3 region has 20 residues. The CDR3 reads CSARGVWGQAITKSENIQYF. CDR3 sequence (DNA): TGCAGTGCTAGAGGGGTTTGGGGACAGGCTATAACAAAAAGCGAGAACATTCAGTACTTC.

V gene TRBV19 combines with J gene TRBJ2-7; TRBD2 aligns across 7 bases. CDR1 and CDR2 from the germline V gene are LNHDA and SQIVND (reference sequence). This CDR3 has 15 amino acids. V was pared by 7 bases and J by 0 bases, with 9 bases of the junction left unmatched. For the CDR3, the DNA is TGTGCCAGTAAGTCCCTAGCGGCGAGCTCCTACGAGCAGTACTTC. Residues: CASKSLAASSYEQYF.

This clonotype was counted at least ten times. V is TRBV27 and J is TRBJ1-2, with D uncertain. V was pared by 2 bases and J by 7 bases, with 11 bases between. The CDR3 sequence is 13 residues long. Looked up from germline, CDR1 is MNHEY and CDR2 is SMNVEV (reference sequence). The CDR3 reads CASSLRQAGGYTF. DNA of the CDR3: TGTGCCAGCAGTTTAAGGCAGGCGGGTGGCTACACCTTC.

The table lists this clonotype with a few counts. As DNA, the CDR3 is TGTGCCAGCAGCAATGGGCTAGAATACGAGCAGTACTTC. This translates into CASSNGLEYEQYF. The rearrangement joins TRBV6-1 to TRBJ2-7; D unclear. CDR3 size: 13 residues. CDR1 is MNHNS and CDR2 is SASEGT in the germline V gene. Trimming left V 6 bases short and J 4 bases short, with 13 bases between.